Detailed here is one T cell receptor beta chain. The antigen is undetermined. Germline lookup yields CDR1 MDHEN and CDR2 SYDVKM. Losses at the gene ends were 3 bases for V and 0 bases for J; bases not matched to a gene: 9. The CDR3 is 17 residues long. The sample originates from a study of shared clonotypes between healthy human individuals. Libraries were prepared by immunoSEQ multiplex PCR; TCRdb keeps only in-frame clonotypes and omits some of them. The sample contains about 650,000 clones, 95% of which appear only once. Notes on the study in general: Clonotype sharing among donors was thought likely to change with sequencing depth.

The naive CD8 population came from CD45RO-negative cells selected for CCR7, without terminally differentiated effector memory CD45RA+ cells. Sequencing was carried out using naive CD8+ T cells sorted from blood. V gene TRBV28 combines with J gene TRBJ2-5; 8 nucleotides line up with TRBD2. The receptor was derived from a woman aged 25-40 years in good health. The CDR3 coding sequence is TGTGCCAGCAGTTTTTCCCTAGCGGGCCCCTACCAAGAGACCCAGTACTTC. Translation gives CASSFSLAGPYQETQYF.